This T cell receptor (beta chain) was sequenced in a study of blood T cell repertoires in COVID-19. The table came from immunoSEQ multiplex PCR; TCRdb's copy has only in-frame clones and leaves some out. The sample consists of 50,000 to 70,000 clones, 75% to 95% of them appearing once. The V and J ends lost 6 bases and 3 bases respectively, with 8 bases between them. This CDR3 has 12 residues. The germline gives CDR1 SNHLY, CDR2 FYNNEI. The sample consisted of peripheral blood. V and J are TRBV2 and TRBJ1-2; TRBD1 is a possible D gene (5 bases). The TCR sequence derives from a woman aged 80 or over with active COVID-19. The DNA of the CDR3 is TGTGCCAGCAGCCGGGACTACTATGGCTACACCTTC. This sequence encodes CASSRDYYGYTF.